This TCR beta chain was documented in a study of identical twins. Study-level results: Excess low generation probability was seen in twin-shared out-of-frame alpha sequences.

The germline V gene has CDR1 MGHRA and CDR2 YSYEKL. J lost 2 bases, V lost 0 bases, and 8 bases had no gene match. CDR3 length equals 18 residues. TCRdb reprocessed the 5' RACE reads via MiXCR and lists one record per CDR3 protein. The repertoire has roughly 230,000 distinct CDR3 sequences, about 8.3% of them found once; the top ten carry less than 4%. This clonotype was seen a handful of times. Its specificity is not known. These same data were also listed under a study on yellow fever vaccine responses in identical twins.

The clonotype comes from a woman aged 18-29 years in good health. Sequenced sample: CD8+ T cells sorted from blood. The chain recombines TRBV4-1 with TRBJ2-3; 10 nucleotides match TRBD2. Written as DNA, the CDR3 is TGCGCCAGCAGCCAAGACCGGGTCGGGACTAGCGTCACAGATACGCAGTATTTT. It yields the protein CASSQDRVGTSVTDTQYF.